One and the same sample provided the 26 T cell receptor beta chains below, sequenced in a study of CD8+ T cells in alopecia areata. RNA extraction was followed by reverse transcription into cDNA, which acted as the sequencing template. Some clones are missing from TCRdb's copy, which holds only in-frame ones; the method was immunoSEQ multiplex PCR. The sample lists roughly 200,000 clones, roughly 63% occurring once. Specimen: CD4+ T cells sorted from blood, collected at week 0. Source of these receptors: a human donor with alopecia areata.

With regard to this clone: One end of the junction does not line up with germline, which may come from a read error. This chain joins TRBV4-1 and TRBJ2-1, with D possibly TRBD2 on 7 matching bases. The CDR3 totals 16 residues. The germline V gene encodes CDR1 MGHRA and CDR2 YSYEKL. The CDR3 sequence: CASSQGPGGPVHEQFF. DNA for the CDR3: TGTGCCAGCAGCCAAGGTCCGGGGGGCCCGGTGCATGAGCAGTTCTTC.

This sequence joins TRBV11-2 and TRBJ2-3, with 7 nucleotides matching TRBD2. This CDR3 contains 20 residues. Trimming cost V 0 bases and J 3 bases; bases outside gene matches: 18. The germline gives CDR1 SGHAT, CDR2 FQNNGV. This CDR3 reads CASSLEGLWRGSARTDTQYF. The CDR3 nucleotides are TGTGCCAGCAGCTTAGAGGGATTGTGGCGGGGGTCAGCTCGGACAGATACGCAGTATTTT.

The table lists this clone with a few counts. V gene TRBV7-2 combines with J gene TRBJ2-3; the D gene could be TRBD1 or TRBD2 (5 bases each). The V end was cut by 2 bases, the J end by 4 bases, with 7 bases between. Germline values: CDR1 SGHTA, CDR2 FQGNSA. This CDR3 has 13 residues. The CDR3 sequence: CASSLWDADTQYF. The DNA for the CDR3 is TGTGCCAGCAGCTTATGGGACGCAGATACGCAGTATTTT.

This chain links TRBV4-3 with TRBJ2-1, with 7 bases fitting TRBD2. Trimming removed 3 bases from V and 1 base from J; junction bases left unmatched: 9. Germline values: CDR1 LGHNA, CDR2 YSLEER. The CDR3 contains 17 residues. The CDR3 DNA follows: TGCGCCAGCAGCCAGGATACTAGCGTTGGATCCTACAATGAGCAGTTCTTC. It yields the protein CASSQDTSVGSYNEQFF.

J is TRBJ1-6 and V is TRBV25-1; 9 bases are a match to TRBD1. V lost 4 bases, J lost 10 bases, and 5 bases stayed unmatched. This CDR3 spans 14 amino acids. Looked up from germline, CDR1 is MGHDK and CDR2 is SYGVNS. CDR3 in amino acids: CASSVTGGRSPLHF. The CDR3 DNA is TGTGCCAGCAGTGTGACAGGGGGTAGATCACCCCTCCACTTT. Full variable domain (outside the CDR3, taken from reference TRBV25-1 and TRBJ1-6): EADIYQTPRYLVIGTGKKITLECSQTMGHDKMYWYQQDPGMELHLIHYSYGVNSTEKGDLSSESTVSRIRTEHFPLTLESARPSHTSQYLCASSVTGGRSPLHFGNGTRLTVT.

This CDR3 reads CASSWDNSNQPQHF. CDR3 coding DNA: TGTGCCAGCAGTTGGGATAATAGCAATCAGCCCCAGCATTTT. The chain uses TRBV2 and TRBJ1-5; no clear D. The V end lost 5 bases, the J end lost 0 bases, and 8 bases lay between the germline ends. CDR3 size: 14 residues. Germline loops: CDR1 SNHLY, CDR2 FYNNEI.

This chain uses TRBV2 with TRBJ2-5; possibly TRBD1 or TRBD2 for D (5 bases each). CDR3 length equals 14 residues. CDR1 is SNHLY, CDR2 FYNNEI, per germline. Deletions cut 5 bases from V and 2 bases from J, with 12 bases between. The CDR3: CASSPGRLQETQYF. CDR3 DNA: TGTGCCAGCAGTCCGGGACGGCTACAAGAGACCCAGTACTTC.

This chain uses TRBV4-3 with TRBJ1-6, with 10 nucleotides matching TRBD1. CDR3 length equals 15 residues. V trimming: 4 bases; J trimming: 10 bases; junction bases outside the gene matches: 7. Per germline, CDR1 LGHNA and CDR2 YSLEER. The CDR3 loop is CASSRDRGRGSPLHF. DNA for the CDR3: TGCGCCAGCAGCCGCGACAGGGGGCGAGGGTCACCCCTCCACTTT.

This sequence joins TRBV30 and TRBJ2-7, with D unclear. V was shortened by 3 bases and J by 1 base, with 19 bases between the two germline ends. Germline assignment: CDR1 GTSNPN and CDR2 SVGIG (reference sequence). This CDR3 spans 16 amino acids. For the CDR3, the DNA is TGTGCCTGGAGACCCGGGCCCTCCCCGCGTTCCTACGAGCAGTACTTC. Its translation is CAWRPGPSPRSYEQYF.

The chain's CDR3 is CSVGKGDEQYF. CDR3 nucleotides: TGCAGCGTGGGAAAGGGGGACGAGCAGTACTTC. The chain carries TRBV29-1 and TRBJ2-7, with D maybe TRBD1 (6 bases). The ends were cut back, 6 bases at V and 5 bases at J, with 11 bases in the middle. Per germline, CDR1 SQVTM and CDR2 ANQGSEA. The CDR3 contains 11 residues.

This clone was seen just once. This sample includes further DNA sequences coding for the same CDR3. The chain recombines TRBV29-1 with TRBJ1-5; a weak D match, TRBD1 (5 bases). Germline V gives CDR1 SQVTM, CDR2 ANQGSEA. The V end lost 6 bases, the J end lost 6 bases, and 12 bases lay between the germline ends. The CDR3 runs 12 residues. The CDR3 region has the DNA TGCAGCGTCGGGCAGGGATCTCAGCCCCAGCATTTT. The encoded protein is CSVGQGSQPQHF.

The genes are TRBV4-1 and TRBJ2-1; the match to TRBD2 covers 10 bases. Germline CDR1 and CDR2: MGHRA and YSYEKL. V was clipped by 1 base and J by 3 bases; unmatched bases: 3. The CDR3 runs 16 residues. DNA for the CDR3: TGCGCCAGCAGCCAAGGCCAGCGGGGGGGCTACAATGAGCAGTTCTTC. Its translation is CASSQGQRGGYNEQFF.

The chain couples TRBV10-2 to TRBJ1-6; no definite D call. V dropped 4 bases and J dropped 10 bases, with 14 bases sitting between them. CDR1 is WSHSY, CDR2 SAAADI, per germline. This CDR3 spans 14 amino acids. The CDR3 loop reads CASSVGSGESPLHF. DNA of the CDR3: TGCGCCAGCAGTGTTGGCAGCGGAGAGTCACCCCTCCACTTT.

A remark on this clone: The same CDR3 also results from other DNA sequences found in this sample. This chain joins TRBV29-1 and TRBJ2-3; D is perhaps TRBD1 (5 bases). Trimming removed 3 bases from V and 2 bases from J, with 9 bases in between. CDR1 is SQVTM, CDR2 ANQGSEA, per germline. The CDR3 covers 13 residues. CDR3 residues: CSVEGQLTDTQYF. CDR3 nucleotides: TGCAGCGTTGAGGGGCAGCTCACAGATACGCAGTATTTT.

This chain connects TRBV27 to TRBJ2-1; 12 bases agree with TRBD1. CDR3 length equals 15 residues. V lost 6 bases, J lost 8 bases, and 8 bases stayed unmatched. Per germline, CDR1 MNHEY and CDR2 SMNVEV (reference sequence). CDR3 sequence: CASRTGTGGIYEQFF. The CDR3 region has the DNA TGTGCCAGCAGGACCGGGACAGGGGGCATATATGAGCAGTTCTTC.

The chain links TRBV25-1 to TRBJ1-4; D remains ambiguous. Germline lookup yields CDR1 MGHDK and CDR2 SYGVNS. The CDR3 covers 15 residues. V was trimmed by 2 bases and J by 7 bases, leaving 14 bases between them. In DNA, the CDR3 is TGTGCCAGCAGTGAAGTGCTGGGATTAGGTGAAAAACTGTTTTTT. This gives the protein CASSEVLGLGEKLFF.

This sequence joins TRBV27 and TRBJ2-1; D may correspond to TRBD1 or TRBD2 (5 bases each). The CDR3 covers 13 residues. Germline CDR1 reads MNHEY; CDR2 reads SMNVEV (reference sequence). V was trimmed by 6 bases and J by 12 bases, leaving 18 bases between them. The CDR3 is CASSLRGVEWQFF. The CDR3, as DNA: TGTGCCAGCAGCTTAAGAGGGGTAGAATGGCAGTTCTTC.

The gene calls are TRBV25-1 and TRBJ1-1, with D possibly matching TRBD1 (5 bases). The CDR3 covers 17 residues. Between the trimmed V and J ends, which lost 6 bases and 2 bases, there was a span of 22 bases. CDR1 and CDR2 from the germline V gene are MGHDK and SYGVNS. The CDR3 nucleotides are TGTGCCAGCAGGTCAGACAGCGGGCGTAGCCGTAACACTGAAGCTTTCTTT. Encoded protein: CASRSDSGRSRNTEAFF.

This rearrangement joins TRBV28 to TRBJ2-5; 7 nucleotides agree with TRBD1. Losses at the gene ends were 2 bases for V and 2 bases for J; bases not matched to a gene: 2. Germline V CDR1 and CDR2: MDHEN, SYDVKM. The CDR3 is 14 residues long. CDR3 sequence (DNA): TGTGCCAGCAGTTTAATGGGACAGCAAGAGACCCAGTACTTC. It encodes CASSLMGQQETQYF.

Written as DNA, the CDR3 is TGTGCCAGCAGCTTAATGGCGATACAGGTTTATGGCTACACCTTC. It codes for CASSLMAIQVYGYTF. The J gene is TRBJ1-2, the V gene TRBV7-2; TRBD1 might be the D (5 bases). From germline, CDR1 is SGHTA and CDR2 FQGNSA. V was clipped by 2 bases and J by 5 bases, with 15 bases between them. There are 15 residues in the CDR3.

The rearrangement uses TRBV29-1 and TRBJ1-5; 8 bases are a match to TRBD1. V shed 5 bases and J 3 bases; nucleotides not matched to a gene: 3. Germline lookup yields CDR1 SQVTM and CDR2 ANQGSEA. CDR3 length: 13 amino acids. The CDR3 sequence is CSVWQGANQPQHF. CDR3 bases: TGCAGCGTTTGGCAGGGGGCCAATCAGCCCCAGCATTTT.

The chain recombines TRBV29-1 with TRBJ2-7; perhaps TRBD2 as D (6 bases). CDR3 length equals 13 residues. With 0 bases removed from V and 6 bases from J, the gap between germline ends came to 12 bases. Germline-derived CDR1 and CDR2 are SQVTM and ANQGSEA. For the CDR3, the DNA is TGCAGCGTTGAAGATCGGAGGGTGGGCGAGCAGTACTTC. Its translation: CSVEDRRVGEQYF.

V and J are TRBV2 and TRBJ1-5, with D perhaps TRBD1 (6 bases). The CDR3 covers 15 residues. V was trimmed by 6 bases and J by 1 base, leaving 13 bases between them. Germline CDR1 and CDR2: SNHLY and FYNNEI. The DNA for the CDR3 is TGTGCCAGCAGCTGGGGGGGGCTAAGCAATCAGCCCCAGCATTTT. Amino acid sequence: CASSWGGLSNQPQHF. The complete variable domain, with remaining parts taken from reference TRBV2 and TRBJ1-5, reads EPEVTQTPSHQVTQMGQEVILRCVPISNHLYFYWYRQILGQKVEFLVSFYNNEISEKSEIFDDQFSVERPDGSNFTLKIRSTKLEDSAMYFCASSWGGLSNQPQHFGDGTRLSIL.

The chain carries TRBV15 and TRBJ2-5; 12 bases are a match to TRBD1. CDR1 is LNHNV and CDR2 is YYDKDF in the germline V gene (reference sequence). Unmatched junction bases numbered 6, after V lost 1 base and J lost 0 bases. The CDR3 has 18 amino acids. This chain's CDR3 is CATSRVQGTGGHQETQYF. CDR3 nucleotide sequence: TGTGCCACCAGCAGAGTTCAGGGGACAGGGGGCCACCAAGAGACCCAGTACTTC.

This clone showed up just a few times. The V call is TRBV29-1, the J call TRBJ1-1; possible D gene TRBD1, 6 bases. Trimming took 6 bases from V and 2 from J, leaving 13 bases between them. Germline CDR1 reads SQVTM; CDR2 reads ANQGSEA. This CDR3 comprises 13 residues. The CDR3 DNA follows: TGCAGCGTCGGAAGGGGGGTAAACACTGAAGCTTTCTTT. This sequence encodes CSVGRGVNTEAFF.

The chain combines TRBV5-1 with TRBJ2-1; 8 bases are shared with TRBD2. The V segment lost 3 bases and the J segment 7 bases; nucleotides outside the gene matches: 15. The germline V gene has CDR1 SGHRS and CDR2 YFSETQ. The CDR3 is made up of 17 amino acids. The CDR3 sequence is CASSSLPTSGEGNEQFF. DNA of the CDR3: TGCGCCAGCAGCTCGCTGCCTACTAGCGGCGAGGGGAATGAGCAGTTCTTC.